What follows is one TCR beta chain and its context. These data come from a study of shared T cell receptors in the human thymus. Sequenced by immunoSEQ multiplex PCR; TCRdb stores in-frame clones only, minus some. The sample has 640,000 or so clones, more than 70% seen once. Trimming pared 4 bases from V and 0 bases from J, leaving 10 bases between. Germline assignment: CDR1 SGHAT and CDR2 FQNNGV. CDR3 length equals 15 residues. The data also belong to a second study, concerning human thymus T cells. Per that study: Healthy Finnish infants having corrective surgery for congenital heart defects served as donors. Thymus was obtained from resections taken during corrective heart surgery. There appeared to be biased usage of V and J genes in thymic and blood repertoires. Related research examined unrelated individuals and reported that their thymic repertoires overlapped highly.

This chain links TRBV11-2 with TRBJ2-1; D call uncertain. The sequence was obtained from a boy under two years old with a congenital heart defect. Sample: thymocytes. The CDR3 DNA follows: TGTGCCAGCAGCTCGAGAATGAGCTCCTACAATGAGCAGTTCTTC. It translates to CASSSRMSSYNEQFF.